What follows are 9 T cell receptor beta chains derived from one specimen sequenced in a study of cytomegalovirus exposure and HLA in healthy donors. The PCR ran on 60 Vbeta and 13 Jbeta primers. Sequenced by immunoSEQ multiplex PCR; TCRdb stores in-frame clones only, minus some. Counted here are some 150,000 clones, 60% to 85% occurring once; the ten biggest clones make up about 2.9%. The sample consisted of PBMCs. Source of these receptors: a middle-aged man in good health and CMV-seropositive.

The CDR3 bases are TGCGCCAGCAGCCCGACTAGCGGCACAGATACGCAGTATTTT. Translating gives CASSPTSGTDTQYF. The rearrangement uses TRBV5-1 and TRBJ2-3; 8 bases fit TRBD2. The germline CDR1 and CDR2 sequences are SGHRS and YFSETQ. The CDR3 covers 14 residues. V shed 4 bases, J shed 1 base, and the junction held 2 bases outside the gene matches.

The V call is TRBV2, the J call TRBJ1-5, with D perhaps matching TRBD1 (5 bases). This CDR3 region has 16 residues. CDR1 and CDR2 (germline): SNHLY, FYNNEI. The germline V and J ends were trimmed by 6 bases and 4 bases, with 19 bases remaining between them. Written as DNA, the CDR3 is TGTGCCAGCAGCCCCAAGGGGCAGGGTGCAAATCAGCCCCAGCATTTT. Amino acid sequence: CASSPKGQGANQPQHF.

The genes are TRBV5-4 and TRBJ2-2; 8 bases line up with TRBD1. Germline-derived CDR1 and CDR2 are SGHNT and YYREEE (reference sequence). V dropped 7 bases and J dropped 1; count of bases not matched to a gene: 3. The CDR3 consists of 14 residues. The CDR3 protein is CASGTGGNTGELFF. CDR3 nucleotides: TGTGCCAGCGGTACAGGGGGGAACACCGGGGAGCTGTTTTTT.

This chain links TRBV19 with TRBJ1-4, with TRBD1 matching over 7 bases. The CDR3 is made up of 14 amino acids. Unmatched junction bases numbered 3, after V lost 3 bases and J lost 5 bases. Germline CDR1 reads LNHDA; CDR2 reads SQIVND (reference sequence). CDR3 residues: CASSMGTVNEKLFF. The CDR3 nucleotides are TGTGCCAGTAGTATGGGGACAGTCAATGAAAAACTGTTTTTT. The full variable domain, rest sourced from reference TRBV19 and TRBJ1-4, is DGGITQSPKYLFRKEGQNVTLSCEQNLNHDAMYWYRQDPGQGLRLIYYSQIVNDFQKGDIAEGYSVSREKKESFPLTVTSAQKNPTAFYLCASSMGTVNEKLFFGSGTQLSVL.

CDR3 DNA: TGTGCCAGCAGAGCCCTCTCCCGGGAGGGAAGATGGGAGCAGTACTTC. Protein: CASRALSREGRWEQYF. The rearrangement links TRBV27 to TRBJ2-5; 8 bases align to TRBD2. CDR3 length equals 16 residues. The ends lost 6 bases at V and 11 bases at J; junction bases unmatched: 20. CDR1 is MNHEY and CDR2 is SMNVEV in the germline V gene (reference sequence).

This clone occurred a few times. V gene TRBV19 combines with J gene TRBJ2-1; TRBD1 agrees at 7 bases. With V trimmed by 3 bases and J by 2 bases, 7 bases remained unmatched. Germline CDR1 and CDR2: LNHDA and SQIVND (reference sequence). This CDR3 comprises 16 residues. The CDR3 nucleotides are TGTGCCAGTAGTATTCGACAGGGAAATGCCTACAATGAGCAGTTCTTC. Translating gives CASSIRQGNAYNEQFF.

This clone was counted a single time. V usage is TRBV6-5 and J usage is TRBJ1-1; 9 bases align to TRBD1. Trimming cost V 0 bases and J 7 bases; bases outside gene matches: 3. CDR3 size: 14 residues. Germline assignment: CDR1 MNHEY and CDR2 SVGAGI. CDR3 coding DNA: TGTGCCAGCAGTTACTCCACAGGGGGCTTTGAAGCTTTCTTT. Protein sequence: CASSYSTGGFEAFF.

V gene TRBV5-6 combines with J gene TRBJ1-2; TRBD1 agrees at 9 bases. The CDR3 runs to 14 residues. V shed 3 bases, J shed 3 bases, and the junction held 3 bases outside the gene matches. The V gene's germline CDR1 is SGHDT and CDR2 YYEEEE. CDR3 region: CASSSGQGHYGYTF. CDR3 coding DNA: TGTGCCAGCAGCTCCGGACAGGGGCACTATGGCTACACCTTC. Full variable domain (remainder filled in from reference TRBV5-6 and TRBJ1-2): DAGVTQSPTHLIKTRGQQVTLRCSPKSGHDTVSWYQQALGQGPQFIFQYYEEEERQRGNFPDRFSGHQFPNYSSELNVNALLLGDSALYLCASSSGQGHYGYTFGSGTRLTVV.

The genes are TRBV6-5 and TRBJ1-1, with TRBD1 matching over 9 bases. Looked up from germline, CDR1 is MNHEY and CDR2 is SVGAGI. With V trimmed by 6 bases and J by 4 bases, 6 bases remained unmatched. CDR3 size: 14 residues. For the CDR3, the DNA is TGTGCCAGCAGGTTACAGGGGGCGGTCACTGAAGCTTTCTTT. Translating gives CASRLQGAVTEAFF.